This T cell receptor beta chain originates from a study of regulatory T cells in long-lasting Graves disease. About the study: Over-5-year antithyroid drug use with positive TSH receptor antibodies defined persistent Graves' disease in the study.

This clonotype has at least ten counts. V gave up 10 bases and J gave up 5 bases, with 11 bases separating them. This CDR3 has 11 residues. Germline V gene sequence: CDR1 SNHLY, CDR2 FYNNEI. Both iRepertoire HTBI primers and Arm-PCR of CDR3 regions were used to build the TCR beta libraries. TCRdb recomputed calls from the multiplex PCR reads with MiXCR, one row per CDR3 protein. The table lists fewer than 450,000 distinct CDR3 sequences, about a quarter of them singletons, with about a quarter in the top ten. Specified time point: persistent/refractory GD, antithyroid drugs over 5 years with positive TRAb. The TCR library was made from RNA that had been extracted from PBMCs in TRIzol.

The sequences come from peripheral blood mononuclear cells (PBMCs), collected when the disease was refractory, from a patient treated with antithyroid drugs. The chain couples TRBV2 to TRBJ2-5, with a tentative D call TRBD2 (5 bases). The TCR was taken from a female donor with Graves disease. The CDR3 region is CANGREETQYF. DNA for the CDR3: TGTGCCAACGGAAGGGAGGAGACCCAGTACTTC.